The 30 T cell receptor beta chains reported below all come from one sample, sequenced in a study of Ad26.COV2.S vaccination and SARS-CoV-2 variants. As to treatment: over 15 received Ad26.COV2.S at low or high dose, single or two shots; roughly five received placebo; per-sample allocation not given. All samples were drawn on day 63, counting from the first vaccine or placebo injection. Profiled with immunoSEQ multiplex PCR; TCRdb holds only in-frame clones, not every one. This table holds roughly 320,000 clones, around 83% found once. This specimen was peripheral blood, taken in a trial of Ad26.COV2.S vaccine versus placebo. The source is a person aged 18-65 years who received the Ad26.COV2.S COVID-19 vaccine or a placebo.

The chain is built from TRBV7-9 and TRBJ2-6; D not certain. This CDR3 spans 15 amino acids. The V gene lost 0 bases and the J gene lost 0 bases, with 3 bases spanning the gap. Germline loops: CDR1 SEHNR, CDR2 FQNEAQ (reference sequence). The CDR3 sequence: CASSLAGSGANVLTF. The CDR3 region has the DNA TGTGCCAGCAGCTTAGCAGGCTCTGGGGCCAACGTCCTGACTTTC.

The chain is built from TRBV15 and TRBJ2-1; possibly TRBD1 or TRBD2 for D (6 bases each). With 0 bases removed from V and 5 bases from J, the gap between germline ends came to 11 bases. The CDR3 runs 15 residues. Germline V lookup: CDR1 LNHNV, CDR2 YYDKDF (reference sequence). This CDR3 is CATSRDRGGNNEQFF. The CDR3 DNA reads TGTGCCACCAGCAGAGATAGAGGGGGGAACAATGAGCAGTTCTTC.

This clone appeared a single time. The chain carries TRBV28 and TRBJ1-1; 11 bases align to TRBD1. CDR3 size: 16 residues. The junction had 7 bases not matched to a gene; V was cut back by 2 bases and J by 5 bases. CDR1 is MDHEN and CDR2 is SYDVKM in the germline V gene. The CDR3 protein is CASSLILGTGGTEAFF. DNA of the CDR3: TGTGCCAGCAGTTTAATACTAGGGACAGGGGGGACTGAAGCTTTCTTT.

CDR3 residues: CASLEGASNEKLFF. In nucleotides, the CDR3 is TGTGCCAGCCTTGAGGGGGCTTCCAATGAAAAACTGTTTTTT. The chain is built from TRBV3-1 (or the pseudogene TRBV3-2) and TRBJ1-4, with TRBD1 matching over 7 bases. Germline V gene sequence: CDR1 LGHDT, CDR2 YNNKEL (reference sequence). V lost 8 bases, J lost 5 bases, and 8 bases stayed unmatched. The CDR3 loop spans 14 amino acids.

This chain joins TRBV7-8 and TRBJ2-2; D may be TRBD2 (5 bases). The CDR3 consists of 13 residues. V was pared by 5 bases and J by 3 bases, with 7 bases between. Germline lookup yields CDR1 SGHVS and CDR2 FQNEAQ. CDR3: CASSRGYTGELFF. DNA of the CDR3: TGTGCCAGCAGCCGCGGGTACACCGGGGAGCTGTTTTTT.

The chain combines TRBV5-6 with TRBJ2-7, with 7 bases aligning to TRBD1. The trim removed 4 bases at V and 1 base at J, leaving 8 bases unmatched. CDR1 and CDR2 from the germline V gene are SGHDT and YYEEEE. The CDR3 consists of 15 residues. The CDR3 protein is CASSGDSPPSYEQYF. The CDR3 region has the DNA TGTGCCAGCAGCGGGGACAGTCCACCTTCCTACGAGCAGTACTTC.

The chain links TRBV29-1 to TRBJ1-2, with 9 bases identical to TRBD1. Unmatched junction bases numbered 3, after V lost 3 bases and J lost 1 base. The CDR3 extends over 14 amino acids. The germline CDR1 and CDR2 sequences are SQVTM and ANQGSEA. This chain's CDR3 is CSVDQTGGNYGYTF. For the CDR3, the DNA is TGCAGCGTTGACCAGACAGGGGGTAACTATGGCTACACCTTC.

This clone occurred a few times. This chain joins TRBV18 and TRBJ1-6; no clear D gene. This CDR3 has 17 residues. Trimming cost V 6 bases and J 3 bases, with 18 bases left between them. Germline assignment: CDR1 KGHSH and CDR2 LQKENI. The CDR3 is CASSLQSASLYNSPLHF. In DNA, the CDR3 is TGTGCCAGCTCCCTCCAGAGTGCCTCGCTCTATAATTCACCCCTCCACTTT.

This sequence joins TRBV3-1 (or the pseudogene TRBV3-2) and TRBJ2-5; D possibly corresponds to TRBD2 (6 bases). CDR1 and CDR2 (germline): LGHDT, YNNKEL (reference sequence). V shed 0 bases and J shed 3 bases, with 11 bases lying between them. The CDR3 is 15 amino acids. The CDR3 region has the DNA TGTGCCAGCAGCCAAGATCGAACGGGGGAAGAGACCCAGTACTTC. Amino acids: CASSQDRTGEETQYF.

The CDR3 is CASRVGQGANTEAFF. CDR3 sequence (DNA): TGTGCCAGCAGGGTTGGACAGGGGGCAAACACTGAAGCTTTCTTT. This chain joins TRBV2 and TRBJ1-1, with 11 bases identical to TRBD1. CDR3 length: 15 residues. V shed 6 bases and J 2 bases; nucleotides not matched to a gene: 5. CDR1 is SNHLY, CDR2 FYNNEI, per germline.

CDR3 coding DNA: TGTGCCAGCAGCCAACGGGGGATTATGATGGAAAAACTGTTTTTT. Its translation: CASSQRGIMMEKLFF. V usage is TRBV3-1 (or the pseudogene TRBV3-2) and J usage is TRBJ1-4; a possible D gene is TRBD1 (5 bases). The CDR3 extends over 15 amino acids. V was clipped by 2 bases and J by 8 bases, with 15 bases between them. Germline V gives CDR1 LGHDT, CDR2 YNNKEL (reference sequence).

The J gene is TRBJ1-1, the V gene TRBV7-8; D remains ambiguous. Looked up from germline, CDR1 is SGHVS and CDR2 is FQNEAQ. This CDR3 comprises 12 residues. V was shortened by 5 bases and J by 1 base, with 5 bases between the two germline ends. CDR3 DNA: TGTGCCAGCAGCCCTCGGAACACTGAAGCTTTCTTT. It is translated as CASSPRNTEAFF.

The rearrangement links TRBV2 to TRBJ1-6; 7 positions agree with TRBD1. Germline CDR1 reads SNHLY; CDR2 reads FYNNEI. The length of the CDR3 is 17 residues. Germline trimming cut 0 bases from V and 11 bases from J; bases unmatched to any gene: 13. The CDR3 sequence is CASSEALGRGLEAPLHF. The DNA of the CDR3 is TGTGCCAGCAGTGAAGCGCTTGGGAGGGGGCTCGAAGCACCCCTCCACTTT.

V gene TRBV14 combines with J gene TRBJ2-3; D may be TRBD2 (7 bases). Germline CDR1 SGHDN, CDR2 FVKESK. The CDR3 has 16 amino acids. The V gene lost 3 bases and the J gene lost 5 bases, with 18 bases spanning the gap. The CDR3 bases are TGTGCCAGCAGCCATCAGGGCGGGGGCTCCGGAGATACGCAGTATTTT. Its translation is CASSHQGGGSGDTQYF.

V gene TRBV27 combines with J gene TRBJ1-1; D is possibly TRBD1 (5 bases). The CDR3 spans 13 residues. Germline V lookup: CDR1 MNHEY, CDR2 SMNVEV (reference sequence). Trimming cost V 7 bases and J 7 bases, with 16 bases left between them. DNA for the CDR3: TGTGCCAGCAATCCCGCCGCAGGGATTGAAGCTTTCTTT. Translating it yields CASNPAAGIEAFF.

This chain uses TRBV7-9 with TRBJ1-3; 8 nucleotides align to TRBD1. V was pared by 6 bases and J by 4 bases, with 5 bases of the junction left unmatched. The CDR3 runs to 14 residues. In germline, CDR1 is SEHNR, CDR2 FQNEAQ (reference sequence). The CDR3 coding sequence is TGTGCCAGCAGTTCCTGGGACAGGGGAAACACCATATATTTT. It codes for CASSSWDRGNTIYF.

The rearrangement joins TRBV11-2 to TRBJ2-6, with 9 nucleotides matching TRBD1. Trimming at V came to 5 bases and at J to 2 bases, leaving 10 bases not matched to a gene. Germline V gene sequence: CDR1 SGHAT, CDR2 FQNNGV. This CDR3 region has 18 residues. The CDR3 DNA sequence: TGTGCCAGCAGCACGGGGGGACAGGGTTTCACTGGGGCCAACGTCCTGACTTTC. Its protein product is CASSTGGQGFTGANVLTF.

The chain employs TRBV4-1 and TRBJ1-3, with D perhaps matching TRBD1 (6 bases). The V gene's germline CDR1 is MGHRA and CDR2 YSYEKL. There are 16 residues in the CDR3. V was trimmed by 2 bases and J by 3 bases, leaving 14 bases between them. CDR3 bases: TGCGCCAGCAGCCAACCGCTACAGGGACGTGGAAACACCATATATTTT. Amino acid sequence: CASSQPLQGRGNTIYF.

The gene calls are TRBV18 and TRBJ1-6; D might be TRBD1 (6 bases). The CDR3 totals 16 residues. With 5 bases removed from V and 5 bases from J, the gap between germline ends came to 16 bases. Per germline, CDR1 KGHSH and CDR2 LQKENI. CDR3 protein: CASSFRRDIDNSPLHF. The CDR3 DNA reads as TGTGCCAGCTCATTCCGCCGGGACATCGATAATTCACCCCTCCACTTT.

V is TRBV7-9 and J is TRBJ2-1; the D gene is possibly TRBD2 (6 bases). The CDR3 is 14 residues long. Germline V gene data show CDR1 as SEHNR and CDR2 as FQNEAQ (reference sequence). Trimming stripped 3 bases from V and 4 bases from J, with 10 bases between. CDR3 protein: CASSFTGGYNEQFF. The DNA for the CDR3 is TGTGCCAGCAGCTTTACCGGGGGTTACAATGAGCAGTTCTTC.

The genes are TRBV11-2 and TRBJ1-2; D uncertain. CDR1 and CDR2 from the germline V gene are SGHAT and FQNNGV. V lost 3 bases, J lost 13 bases, and 21 bases lay in between. The CDR3 is 14 residues long. This chain's CDR3 is CASSFSSPTSGRTF. The DNA for the CDR3 is TGTGCCAGCAGCTTCTCCAGTCCTACCTCAGGCCGCACCTTC.

The chain employs TRBV9 and TRBJ1-4; D remains ambiguous. V dropped 3 bases and J dropped 8 bases, with 17 bases sitting between them. Germline loops: CDR1 SGDLS, CDR2 YYNGEE. The CDR3 runs to 15 residues. The CDR3 reads CASSDSPRVGEKLFF. CDR3 in DNA: TGTGCCAGCAGCGACTCCCCCCGGGTTGGAGAAAAACTGTTTTTT.

The rearrangement links TRBV25-1 to TRBJ1-1; D ambiguous. Per the germline V gene, CDR1 is MGHDK and CDR2 is SYGVNS. The CDR3 totals 15 residues. Trimming pared 3 bases from V and 5 bases from J, leaving 16 bases between. The CDR3 region has the DNA TGTGCCAGCAGTGATTTTTCGGGGAAGAATACTGAAGCTTTCTTT. Its protein is CASSDFSGKNTEAFF.

This clone was found once. V usage is TRBV19 and J usage is TRBJ2-6, with a possible D match to TRBD2 (7 bases). The CDR3 loop spans 17 amino acids. Germline V gives CDR1 LNHDA, CDR2 SQIVND (reference sequence). V was pared by 5 bases and J by 2 bases, with 16 bases between. CDR3 residues: CASSGGAGPPGANVLTF. The CDR3 DNA reads TGTGCCAGTAGTGGGGGGGCAGGGCCGCCTGGGGCCAACGTCCTGACTTTC.

This chain uses TRBV2 with TRBJ2-7; D not certain. V gave up 3 bases and J gave up 3 bases, with 6 bases separating them. This CDR3 is 12 amino acids long. Germline V gene data show CDR1 as SNHLY and CDR2 as FYNNEI. The DNA for the CDR3 is TGTGCCAGCAGTGACCCCTTCTACGAGCAGTACTTC. Protein: CASSDPFYEQYF.

The rearrangement uses TRBV7-2 and TRBJ2-2; 11 bases are a match to TRBD2. Germline V gives CDR1 SGHTA, CDR2 FQGNSA. The V and J ends lost 5 bases and 6 bases, in that order; junction bases with no gene match: 5. This CDR3 region has 15 residues. The CDR3 loop is CASSAGLAVAGELFF. In DNA form, the CDR3 reads TGTGCCAGCAGCGCGGGACTAGCGGTGGCCGGGGAGCTGTTTTTT.

This clone was picked up a small number of times. V usage is TRBV28 and J usage is TRBJ1-2; no definite D call. V lost 1 base to trimming and J lost 2 bases, with 5 bases between them. This CDR3 is built from 13 residues. Looked up from germline, CDR1 is MDHEN and CDR2 is SYDVKM. The CDR3 region has the DNA TGTGCCAGCAGTTTATCATACAACTATGGCTACACCTTC. As protein: CASSLSYNYGYTF.

This clone was recorded at least ten times. The chain carries TRBV18 and TRBJ1-1, with 9 bases identical to TRBD1. Germline V gene lookup returns CDR1 KGHSH and CDR2 LQKENI. V shed 8 bases and J 1 base; nucleotides not matched to a gene: 14. The CDR3 totals 17 residues. The CDR3 DNA follows: TGTGCCAGCAAACGTTTTGTCTGGACAGGGGAGAACACTGAAGCTTTCTTT. This translates into CASKRFVWTGENTEAFF.

The table lists this clone with a few counts. This chain uses TRBV19 with TRBJ1-1; D unresolved. The ends were cut back, 6 bases at V and 7 bases at J, with 6 bases in the middle. The germline gives CDR1 LNHDA, CDR2 SQIVND (reference sequence). The CDR3 has 10 residues. The CDR3 region has the DNA TGTGCCAGTAGCTTTTATGAAGCTTTCTTT. Its translation is CASSFYEAFF.

CDR3: CASSLAGPPYGYTF. Here the CDR3 DNA reads TGTGCCAGCAGCCTGGCCGGGCCTCCCTATGGCTACACCTTC. V usage is TRBV5-4 and J usage is TRBJ1-2; D is ambiguous. From germline, CDR1 is SGHNT and CDR2 YYREEE (reference sequence). There are 14 residues in the CDR3. The V end lost 4 bases, the J end lost 4 bases, and 14 bases lay between the germline ends.